These T cell receptor beta chains were read from a single sample in a study of CD8 T cells in ankylosing spondylitis. MiXCR, applied by TCRdb to the 5' RACE reads, yields one record per CDR3 protein. Of 290,000 or so distinct CDR3 sequences listed, about 20% were seen once; the top ten hold 3.5%. Specimen: blood, either unsorted or a sorted T cell fraction (not recorded which). These receptors all stem from a female donor with ankylosing spondylitis or in good health (not recorded which). Each CDR3 is given with its conserved first and last residue. A D gene is named only where the DNA matches it firmly. Clone size is shown for a subset of rows, as once, few, many or a class of expanded clone.

CSVDLITNYGYTF TGCAGCGTTGATTTAATTACCAACTATGGCTACACCTTC TRBJ1-2 NA 13 TRBV29-1 NA
CGCILARNTEAFF TGTGGCTGCATTTTGGCGAGGAACACTGAAGCTTTCTTT TRBJ1-1 NA 13 TRBV2 NA
CASGRAVQETQYF TGTGCCAGCGGGCGGGCAGTACAAGAGACCCAGTACTTC TRBJ2-5 NA 13 TRBV7-9 NA
CASSPTDSYEQYF TGTGCCAGCTCACCAACGGATAGCTACGAGCAGTACTTC TRBJ2-7 NA 13 TRBV18 few
CASTDPGLNEKLFF TGTGCCAGCACCGACCCGGGACTCAATGAAAAACTGTTTTTT TRBJ1-4 NA 14 TRBV6-1 few
CASSQEGLAAYNEQFF TGCGCCAGCAGCCAAGAGGGACTAGCGGCATACAATGAGCAGTTCTTC TRBJ2-1 TRBD2 16 TRBV4-3 few
CASSPAQGPVAQHF TGTGCCAGCAGTCCCGCCCAGGGGCCGGTGGCCCAGCATTTT TRBJ1-5 NA 14 TRBV12-3/TRBV12-4 many
CASSTGRTGELFF TGTGCCAGCAGCACAGGGCGCACCGGGGAGCTGTTTTTT TRBJ2-2 NA 13 TRBV12-3/TRBV12-4 many
CASSAGDRFSGANVLTF TGTGCCAGCAGCGCCGGGGACAGATTCTCTGGGGCCAACGTCCTGACTTTC TRBJ2-6 TRBD1 17 TRBV9 NA
CASSFRVASTDTQYF TGTGCCAGCAGTTTCAGGGTCGCTAGCACAGATACGCAGTATTTT TRBJ2-3 NA 15 TRBV12-3/TRBV12-4 few
CSVEAGEPQNTIYF TGCAGCGTTGAAGCCGGCGAGCCTCAAAACACCATATATTTT TRBJ1-3 NA 14 TRBV29-1 few
CASSLKQGFQRSDTQYF TGCGCCAGCAGCTTGAAACAAGGGTTTCAGCGCTCAGATACGCAGTATTTT TRBJ2-3 NA 17 TRBV5-1 NA
CASSLQTEGTEAFF TGCGCCAGCAGCTTGCAGACGGAGGGCACTGAAGCTTTCTTT TRBJ1-1 NA 14 TRBV5-1 few
CASSPINRYEQYF TGTGCCAGCAGTCCTATTAACAGATACGAGCAGTACTTC TRBJ2-7 NA 13 TRBV12-3/TRBV12-4 few
CASSYNRPGTGELFF TGTGCCAGCAGTTACAACAGGCCGGGCACCGGGGAGCTGTTTTTT TRBJ2-2 NA 15 TRBV6-5 few
CASSLTQGGLTDTQYF TGTGCCAGCAGCCTTACCCAGGGCGGGCTCACAGATACGCAGTATTTT TRBJ2-3 NA 16 TRBV7-9 NA
CAISELGEGEQFF TGTGCCATCAGTGAGTTGGGGGAAGGGGAGCAGTTCTTC TRBJ2-1 NA 13 TRBV10-3 many
CASSLRLVAGKYEQYF TGTGCCAGCAGCTTGCGGTTGGTAGCGGGTAAATACGAGCAGTACTTC TRBJ2-7 TRBD2 16 TRBV5-6 NA
CASSRWASGSPGHNEQFF TGCGCCAGCAGCCGGTGGGCTAGCGGGAGCCCCGGACACAATGAGCAGTTCTTC TRBJ2-1 TRBD2 18 TRBV5-1 NA
CSVLAWFENTEAFF TGCAGCGTATTGGCCTGGTTCGAGAACACTGAAGCTTTCTTT TRBJ1-1 NA 14 TRBV29-1 many